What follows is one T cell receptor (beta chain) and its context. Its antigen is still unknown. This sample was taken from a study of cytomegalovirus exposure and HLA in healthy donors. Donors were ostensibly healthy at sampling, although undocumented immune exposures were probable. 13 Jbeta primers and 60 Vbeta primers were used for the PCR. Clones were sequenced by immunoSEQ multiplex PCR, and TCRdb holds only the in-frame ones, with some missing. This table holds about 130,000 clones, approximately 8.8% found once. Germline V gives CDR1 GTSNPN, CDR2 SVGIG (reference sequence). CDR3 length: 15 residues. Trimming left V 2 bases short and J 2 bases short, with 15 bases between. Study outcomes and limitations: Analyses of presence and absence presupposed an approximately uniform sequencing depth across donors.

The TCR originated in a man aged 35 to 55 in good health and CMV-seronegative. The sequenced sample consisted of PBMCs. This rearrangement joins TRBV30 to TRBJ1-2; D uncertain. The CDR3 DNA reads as TGTGCCTGGAGTCTCCCCGCAGGTACGAACTATGGCTACACCTTC. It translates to CAWSLPAGTNYGYTF.